This T cell receptor beta chain emerged from a study of OX40 agonist ivuxolimab in advanced cancers. About the study: With ivuxolimab, an agonistic anti-OX40 (CD134) antibody, patients were treated. Patients achieving partial responses numbered three: one hepatocellular carcinoma case and two cutaneous melanoma cases.

Study-level results: More expanded clones were found, on average, in CD8+ than in CD4+ T cells.

Blood samples were obtained at baseline, cycle 4 day 1, and cycle 7 day 1. Generated by immunoSEQ multiplex PCR, the TCRdb table keeps only in-frame clones and is missing some. The sample lists tens of thousands of clones; 80% to 90% were seen once. CDR1 and CDR2 from the germline V gene are SEHNR and FQNEAQ (reference sequence). V was pared by 8 bases and J by 1 base, with 5 bases of the junction left unmatched. This CDR3 is built from 13 residues. Of note for this clone: Its antigen is still unknown.

The V call is TRBV7-9, the J call TRBJ2-7, with 7 bases identical to TRBD2. Sequenced here: CD4+ or CD8+ T cells sorted from blood, sampled in a trial of the OX40 agonist ivuxolimab. This sequence originates from an adult with an advanced solid tumor such as melanoma, head and neck, liver or kidney cancer. The CDR3 reads CASLRGGSYEQYF. The CDR3 region has the DNA TGTGCCAGCTTGAGGGGAGGGTCCTACGAGCAGTACTTC.